What follows are 9 T cell receptor beta chains derived from one specimen sequenced in a study of T cell responses to AZD1222 COVID-19 vaccine. TCRdb's table, derived via immunoSEQ multiplex PCR, lists solely in-frame clones and lacks some. Among 100,000 to 120,000 clones listed, 70% to 90% were seen once. Specimen: peripheral blood, collected on day 0 of AZD1222 vaccination. The receptors here all came from an adult in good health.

The rearrangement links TRBV4-1 to TRBJ2-3, with TRBD2 matching over 8 bases. The V gene end was trimmed by 1 base and the J gene end by 6 bases; junction bases not matched to a gene: 3. Germline V gives CDR1 MGHRA, CDR2 YSYEKL. This CDR3 has 14 amino acids. CDR3 residues: CASSQGASGDTQYF. CDR3 coding DNA: TGCGCCAGCAGCCAAGGGGCTAGCGGGGATACGCAGTATTTT.

The chain recombines TRBV19 with TRBJ1-5; D possibly corresponds to TRBD1 (5 bases). Germline V gene sequence: CDR1 LNHDA, CDR2 SQIVND (reference sequence). Deletions cut 6 bases from V and 3 bases from J, with 15 bases between. There are 15 residues in the CDR3. The CDR3 bases are TGTGCCAGTAGCGTTCAGGGAATGAACAATCAGCCCCAGCATTTT. Residues: CASSVQGMNNQPQHF.

The V gene is TRBV7-9, the J gene TRBJ1-1, with D unclear. V was trimmed by 5 bases and J by 1 base, leaving 5 bases between them. This CDR3 has 12 amino acids. The germline CDR1 and CDR2 sequences are SEHNR and FQNEAQ (reference sequence). The CDR3 sequence: CASSAQNTEAFF. In DNA form, the CDR3 reads TGTGCCAGCAGCGCCCAGAACACTGAAGCTTTCTTT.

The chain couples TRBV7-8 to TRBJ2-1; 9 bases are a match to TRBD2. Germline V gives CDR1 SGHVS, CDR2 FQNEAQ. CDR3 length: 17 residues. J was trimmed by 9 bases and V by 5 bases; bases with no gene match: 17. The CDR3 loop is CASSVDAYPGLAGEQFF. Written as DNA, the CDR3 is TGTGCCAGCAGCGTCGATGCTTATCCGGGACTAGCAGGTGAGCAGTTCTTC.

J is TRBJ2-1 and V is TRBV20-1; 9 bases agree with TRBD2. The J segment lost 3 bases and the V segment lost 3 bases, leaving 3 bases of the junction unmatched. Germline V gene sequence: CDR1 DFQATT, CDR2 SNEGSKA (reference sequence). The CDR3 loop spans 14 amino acids. For the CDR3, the DNA is TGCAGTGCTAGTAGGACTAGCGTCTACAATGAGCAGTTCTTC. Its protein is CSASRTSVYNEQFF.

This chain joins TRBV28 and TRBJ1-2; D remains unclear. This CDR3 region has 12 residues. Germline V lookup: CDR1 MDHEN, CDR2 SYDVKM. V was pared by 6 bases and J by 4 bases, with 9 bases between. Here the CDR3 reads CASRPGRYGYTF. As DNA, the CDR3 is TGTGCCAGCAGACCTGGACGCTATGGCTACACCTTC.

The J gene is TRBJ2-2, the V gene TRBV7-8, with D maybe TRBD1 (6 bases). Deletions cut 2 bases from V and 3 bases from J, with 10 bases between. This CDR3 has 15 residues. Germline CDR1 SGHVS, CDR2 FQNEAQ. In DNA, the CDR3 is TGTGCCAGCAGCTTAACCCAGGGGCACACCGGGGAGCTGTTTTTT. It encodes CASSLTQGHTGELFF.

The table lists this clone with a few counts. The J gene is TRBJ2-7, the V gene TRBV5-1, with unresolved D. This CDR3 has 12 amino acids. Germline V gene lookup returns CDR1 SGHRS and CDR2 YFSETQ. Trimming took off 5 bases at V and 5 bases at J, with 11 bases between the two ends. The CDR3 protein is CASSLRPHEQYF. The CDR3 DNA follows: TGCGCCAGCAGTCTTCGCCCCCACGAGCAGTACTTC.

This rearrangement joins TRBV15 to TRBJ2-7; tentatively, D is TRBD1 (6 bases). Germline CDR1 reads LNHNV; CDR2 reads YYDKDF (reference sequence). Trimming took 3 bases from V and 3 from J, leaving 9 bases between them. This CDR3 has 13 residues. CDR3 loop: CATSSEQGYEQYF. CDR3 sequence (DNA): TGTGCCACCAGCAGTGAACAGGGCTACGAGCAGTACTTC. The variable domain in full, with the rest retrieved from reference TRBV15 and TRBJ2-7, is DAMVIQNPRYQVTQFGKPVTLSCSQTLNHNVMYWYQQKSSQAPKLLFHYYDKDFNNEADTPDNFQSRRPNTSFCFLDIRSPGLGDTAMYLCATSSEQGYEQYFGPGTRLTVT.